This T cell receptor (beta chain) was identified during a study of identifying expanded T cells in peripheral blood. Collection occurred without any documented infections or immune events in donors. Notes on the study in general: Technical replicates showed roughly 1.2 changed clones; two weeks 15 to 20; four weeks 19.

This CDR3 comprises 11 residues. Germline CDR1 and CDR2: WSHSY and SAAADI. Deletions cut 7 bases from V and 6 bases from J, with 8 bases between. On this clone itself: The target antigen is unknown.

The assay was immunoSEQ multiplex PCR, and TCRdb's table has in-frame clones only and misses some. Counted here are 58,000 or so clones, around 83% occurring once; the ten biggest clones make up about a fifth. The specimen was blood. The receptor's source is a person aged 18 to 70 in good health. The J gene is TRBJ2-3, the V gene TRBV10-2; D gene uncertain. CDR3 residues: CASTNEDTQYF. Written as DNA, the CDR3 is TGCGCCAGCACCAACGAGGATACGCAGTATTTT.